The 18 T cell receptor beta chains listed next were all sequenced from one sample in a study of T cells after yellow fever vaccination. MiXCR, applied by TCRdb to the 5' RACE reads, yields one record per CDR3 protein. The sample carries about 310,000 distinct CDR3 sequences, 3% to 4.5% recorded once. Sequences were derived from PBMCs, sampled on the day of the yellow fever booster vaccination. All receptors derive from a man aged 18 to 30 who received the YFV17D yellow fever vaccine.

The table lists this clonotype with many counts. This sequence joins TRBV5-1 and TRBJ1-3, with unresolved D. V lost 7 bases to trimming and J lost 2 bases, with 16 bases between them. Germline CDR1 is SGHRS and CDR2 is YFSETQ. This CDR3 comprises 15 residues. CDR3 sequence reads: CASGSGTDPGNTIYF. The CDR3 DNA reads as TGCGCCAGCGGGTCGGGCACCGACCCTGGAAACACCATATATTTT.

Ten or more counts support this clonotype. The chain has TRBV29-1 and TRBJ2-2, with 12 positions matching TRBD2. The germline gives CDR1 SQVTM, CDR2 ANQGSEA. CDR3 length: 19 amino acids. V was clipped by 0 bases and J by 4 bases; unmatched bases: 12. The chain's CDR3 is CSVEDLGLAGILGTGELFF. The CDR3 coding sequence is TGCAGCGTTGAAGATCTTGGACTAGCGGGGATTTTGGGCACCGGGGAGCTGTTTTTT.

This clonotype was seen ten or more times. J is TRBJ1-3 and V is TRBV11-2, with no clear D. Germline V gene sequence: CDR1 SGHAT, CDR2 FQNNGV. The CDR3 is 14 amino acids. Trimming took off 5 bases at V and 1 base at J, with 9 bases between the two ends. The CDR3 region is CASSIARSGNTIYF. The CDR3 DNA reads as TGTGCCAGCAGCATAGCCAGATCTGGAAACACCATATATTTT.

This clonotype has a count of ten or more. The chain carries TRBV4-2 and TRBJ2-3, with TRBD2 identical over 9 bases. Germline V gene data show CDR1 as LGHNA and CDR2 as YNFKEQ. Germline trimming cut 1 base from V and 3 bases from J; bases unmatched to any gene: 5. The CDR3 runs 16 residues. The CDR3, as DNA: TGTGCCAGCAGCCAAGCAGCGGGGGGTTTGACAGATACGCAGTATTTT. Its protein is CASSQAAGGLTDTQYF.

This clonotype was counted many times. CDR3 sequence: CASSLAKASNYGYTF. DNA of the CDR3: TGCGCCAGCAGCCTGGCGAAGGCCTCTAACTATGGCTACACCTTC. V gene TRBV4-1 combines with J gene TRBJ1-2; D gene ambiguous. The V gene's germline CDR1 is MGHRA and CDR2 YSYEKL. The CDR3 has 15 amino acids. Trimming cost V 4 bases and J 0 bases, with 12 bases left between them.

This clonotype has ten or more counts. The CDR3 coding sequence is TGTGCCAGCAGCTTGGGGTCACGCGTCGGGGAGCTGTTTTTT. The encoded protein is CASSLGSRVGELFF. This chain joins TRBV7-3 and TRBJ2-2; D is ambiguous. The V end lost 3 bases, the J end lost 7 bases, and 12 bases lay between the germline ends. Germline assignment: CDR1 SGHTA and CDR2 FQGTGA. CDR3 size: 14 residues.

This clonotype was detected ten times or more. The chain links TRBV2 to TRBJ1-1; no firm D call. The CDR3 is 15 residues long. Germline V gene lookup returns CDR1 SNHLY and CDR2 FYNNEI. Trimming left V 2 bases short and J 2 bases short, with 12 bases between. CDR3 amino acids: CASSEQRTVNTEAFF. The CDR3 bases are TGTGCCAGCAGTGAACAAAGGACCGTAAACACTGAAGCTTTCTTT.

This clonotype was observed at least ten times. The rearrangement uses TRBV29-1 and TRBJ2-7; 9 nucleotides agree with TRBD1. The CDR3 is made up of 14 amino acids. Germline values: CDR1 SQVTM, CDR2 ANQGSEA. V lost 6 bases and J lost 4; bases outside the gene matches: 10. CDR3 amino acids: CSVDGTGSEYEQYF. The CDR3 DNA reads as TGCAGCGTCGATGGGACAGGGAGTGAATACGAGCAGTACTTC.

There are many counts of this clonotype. In DNA form, the CDR3 reads TGTGCCAGCAGCTTAACGTACGGGGGGGATCCCAAAAACATTCAGTACTTC. Protein sequence: CASSLTYGGDPKNIQYF. This chain uses TRBV7-3 with TRBJ2-4; TRBD2 matches 8 bases. The CDR3 has 17 residues. V trimming: 0 bases; J trimming: 2 bases; junction bases outside the gene matches: 6. CDR1 and CDR2 from the germline V gene are SGHTA and FQGTGA.

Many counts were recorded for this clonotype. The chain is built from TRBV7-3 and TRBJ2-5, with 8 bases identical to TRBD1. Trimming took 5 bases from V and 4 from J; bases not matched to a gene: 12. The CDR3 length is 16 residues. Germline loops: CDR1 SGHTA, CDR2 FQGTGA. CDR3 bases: TGTGCCAGCAGCCCCAATGGACAGGGTGTTCGAGAGACCCAGTACTTC. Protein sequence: CASSPNGQGVRETQYF. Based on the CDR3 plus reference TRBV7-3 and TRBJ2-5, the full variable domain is GAGVSQTPSNKVTEKGKYVELRCDPISGHTALYWYRQSLGQGPEFLIYFQGTGAADDSGLPNDRFFAVRPEGSVSTLKIQRTERGDSAVYLCASSPNGQGVRETQYFGPGTRLLVL.

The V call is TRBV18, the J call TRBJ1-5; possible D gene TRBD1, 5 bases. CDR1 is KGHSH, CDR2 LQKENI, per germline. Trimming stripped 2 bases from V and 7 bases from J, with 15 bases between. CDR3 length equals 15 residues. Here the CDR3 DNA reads TGTGCCAGCTCACCAGGCGAGGGGAGCGGCCAGCCCCAGCATTTT. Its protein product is CASSPGEGSGQPQHF.

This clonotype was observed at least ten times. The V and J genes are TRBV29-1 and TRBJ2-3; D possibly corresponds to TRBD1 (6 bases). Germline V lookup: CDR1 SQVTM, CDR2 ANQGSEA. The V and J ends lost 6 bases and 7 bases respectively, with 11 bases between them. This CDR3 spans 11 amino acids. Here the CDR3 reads CSVGAHYTQYF. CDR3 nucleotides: TGCAGCGTGGGGGCCCACTATACGCAGTATTTT.

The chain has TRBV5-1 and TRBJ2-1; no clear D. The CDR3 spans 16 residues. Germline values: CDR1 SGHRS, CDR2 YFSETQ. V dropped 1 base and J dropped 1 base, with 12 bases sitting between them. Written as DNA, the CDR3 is TGCGCCAGCAGCTTGTCACAAGCCGCTTCCTACAATGAGCAGTTCTTC. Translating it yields CASSLSQAASYNEQFF. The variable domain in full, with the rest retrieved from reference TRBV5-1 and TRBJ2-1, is KAGVTQTPRYLIKTRGQQVTLSCSPISGHRSVSWYQQTPGQGLQFLFEYFSETQRNKGNFPGRFSGRQFSNSRSEMNVSTLELGDSALYLCASSLSQAASYNEQFFGPGTRLTVL.

This CDR3 is CASSLGSLSADTQYF. Written as DNA, the CDR3 is TGTGCCAGCAGCTTGGGGAGCTTGTCCGCAGATACGCAGTATTTT. The V gene is TRBV7-2, the J gene TRBJ2-3; possibly TRBD2 for D (5 bases). This CDR3 has 15 amino acids. Trimming removed 3 bases from V and 4 bases from J, with 14 bases in between. Germline V gene sequence: CDR1 SGHTA, CDR2 FQGNSA.

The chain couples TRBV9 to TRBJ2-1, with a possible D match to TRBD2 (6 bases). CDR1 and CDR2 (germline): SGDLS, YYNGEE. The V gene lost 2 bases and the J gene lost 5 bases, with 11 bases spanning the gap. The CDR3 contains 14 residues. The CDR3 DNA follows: TGTGCCAGCAGCGTCGTTTCGGGGGACAATGAGCAGTTCTTC. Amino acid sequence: CASSVVSGDNEQFF.

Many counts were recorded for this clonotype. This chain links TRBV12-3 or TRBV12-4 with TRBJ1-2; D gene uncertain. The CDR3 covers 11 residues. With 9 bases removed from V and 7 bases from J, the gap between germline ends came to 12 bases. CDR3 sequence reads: CASTPESGYTF. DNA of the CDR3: TGTGCCAGTACGCCCGAGTCTGGCTACACCTTC.

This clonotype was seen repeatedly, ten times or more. The DNA for the CDR3 is TGTGCCAGCAGCTCTTTTGCGGGGGGGCGGACAGATACGCAGTATTTT. This translates into CASSSFAGGRTDTQYF. The chain uses TRBV5-6 and TRBJ2-3, with 9 bases that match TRBD2. Losses at the gene ends were 3 bases for V and 3 bases for J; bases not matched to a gene: 8. The germline CDR1 and CDR2 sequences are SGHDT and YYEEEE. The CDR3 sequence is 16 residues long.

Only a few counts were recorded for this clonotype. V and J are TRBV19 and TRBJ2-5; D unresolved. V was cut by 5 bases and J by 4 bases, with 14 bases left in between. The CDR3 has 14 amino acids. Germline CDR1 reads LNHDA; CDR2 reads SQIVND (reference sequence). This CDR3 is CASSPQGVGETQYF. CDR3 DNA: TGTGCCAGTAGTCCTCAAGGCGTCGGAGAGACCCAGTACTTC.